This T cell receptor beta chain appears in the sequencing data of a study of T-cell reconstitution after alpha-beta-depleted transplantation in children. V was clipped by 0 bases and J by 2 bases, with 7 bases between them. This CDR3 contains 14 residues. The germline V gene encodes CDR1 MDHEN and CDR2 SYDVKM. Library preparation (for TCRbeta) was performed with unique molecular identifiers. One entry per CDR3 protein results from TCRdb running MiXCR on the PCR reads. The table includes some 600,000 distinct CDR3 sequences, around a sixth detected once. The table lists this clonotype with a few counts.

This chain links TRBV28 with TRBJ2-5; no clear D gene. The sample in question was PBMCs from the stem cell graft donor, obtained from the stem cell graft. This clonotype was sampled from a human donor who donated a stem cell graft to a child with acute myeloid leukemia. CDR3 region: CASSLWQRQETQYF. For the CDR3, the DNA is TGTGCCAGCAGTTTATGGCAGAGACAAGAGACCCAGTACTTC.